A selection of T cell receptor beta chains follows, all from one sample in a study of identical twins. MiXCR, run by TCRdb on the 5' RACE reads, gives a single entry per CDR3 protein. The table has around 960,000 distinct CDR3 sequences, around an eighth seen once; the top ten hold 1.5% to 2%. These data were also filed under a second study, of yellow fever vaccine responses in identical twins.

Specimen: PBMCs. Every receptor here comes from a woman between 18 and 29 years old in good health. CDR3s include the opening cysteine and the closing phenylalanine or tryptophan. D genes are given only for firm matches. For some rows the clone size is stated as once, few or many, or as a class when expanded; others skip it.

CDR3 protein: CASSPWTSGKEKLFF
CDR3 DNA: TGTGCCAGCAGTCCCTGGACATCGGGGAAGGAAAAACTGTTTTTT
D gene: -
V gene: TRBV27
clone size: few
J gene: TRBJ1-4
CDR3 length: 15

CDR3 protein: CSAEPGTNTEAFF
CDR3 DNA: TGCAGCGCTGAACCAGGGACGAACACTGAAGCTTTCTTT
D gene: -
V gene: TRBV29-1
clone size: many
J gene: TRBJ1-1
CDR3 length: 13

CDR3 protein: CASSSKSQIYEQYF
CDR3 DNA: TGTGCCAGCAGCTCCAAGAGCCAGATCTACGAGCAGTACTTC
D gene: -
V gene: TRBV7-9
clone size: -
J gene: TRBJ2-7
CDR3 length: 14

CDR3 protein: CASSLRISTSYEQYF
CDR3 DNA: TGTGCCAGCAGTTTGAGGATTAGCACCTCCTACGAGCAGTACTTC
D gene: -
V gene: TRBV12-3/TRBV12-4
clone size: -
J gene: TRBJ2-7
CDR3 length: 15

CDR3 protein: CSATGLAVSYEQYF
CDR3 DNA: TGCAGTGCAACGGGACTAGCGGTTTCCTACGAGCAGTACTTC
D gene: TRBD2
V gene: TRBV20-1
clone size: -
J gene: TRBJ2-7
CDR3 length: 14

CDR3 protein: CASSRQGAEAFF
CDR3 DNA: TGTGCCAGCAGCCGACAGGGGGCTGAAGCTTTCTTT
D gene: TRBD1
V gene: TRBV6-1
clone size: few
J gene: TRBJ1-1
CDR3 length: 12

CDR3 protein: CSVPRAETYNEQFF
CDR3 DNA: TGCAGCGTTCCAAGGGCAGAAACTTACAATGAGCAGTTCTTC
D gene: -
V gene: TRBV29-1
clone size: few
J gene: TRBJ2-1
CDR3 length: 14

CDR3 protein: CASRGRAEDSPLHF
CDR3 DNA: TGTGCCAGCAGGGGAAGGGCCGAGGATTCACCCCTCCACTTT
D gene: -
V gene: TRBV2
clone size: many
J gene: TRBJ1-6
CDR3 length: 14

CDR3 protein: CASSPKQETQYF
CDR3 DNA: TGTGCCAGCAGCCCCAAGCAAGAGACCCAGTACTTC
D gene: -
V gene: TRBV11-2
clone size: -
J gene: TRBJ2-5
CDR3 length: 12

CDR3 protein: CPSTLGVSGYNEQFF
CDR3 DNA: TGTCCCAGTACCCTGGGGGTTAGCGGTTACAATGAGCAGTTCTTC
D gene: -
V gene: TRBV19
clone size: -
J gene: TRBJ2-1
CDR3 length: 15

CDR3 protein: CSASVFLGGDSPLHF
CDR3 DNA: TGCAGTGCTAGCGTGTTTTTGGGGGGGGATTCACCCCTCCACTTT
D gene: -
V gene: TRBV20-1
clone size: -
J gene: TRBJ1-6
CDR3 length: 15

CDR3 protein: CASSLAGGAASTDTQYF
CDR3 DNA: TGTGCCAGCAGCTTAGCGGGCGGTGCGGCTAGCACAGATACGCAGTATTTT
D gene: -
V gene: TRBV7-6
clone size: few
J gene: TRBJ2-3
CDR3 length: 17

CDR3 protein: CASRHQWASYNEQFF
CDR3 DNA: TGTGCCAGCAGACACCAATGGGCCAGTTACAATGAGCAGTTCTTC
D gene: -
V gene: TRBV7-9
clone size: -
J gene: TRBJ2-1
CDR3 length: 15

CDR3 protein: CASSLPRGGSLADTQYF
CDR3 DNA: TGTGCCAGCAGCTTACCCCGCGGGGGGTCTCTCGCAGATACGCAGTATTTT
D gene: TRBD2
V gene: TRBV5-6
clone size: -
J gene: TRBJ2-3
CDR3 length: 17

CDR3 protein: CATSGWGDGYTF
CDR3 DNA: TGTGCCACCAGTGGATGGGGGGACGGCTACACCTTC
D gene: -
V gene: TRBV24-1
clone size: -
J gene: TRBJ1-2
CDR3 length: 12

CDR3 protein: CASSLANPVGQGLNQPQHF
CDR3 DNA: TGTGCCAGCAGCTTAGCGAATCCCGTTGGACAGGGCCTTAATCAGCCCCAGCATTTT
D gene: TRBD1
V gene: TRBV11-1
clone size: -
J gene: TRBJ1-5
CDR3 length: 19

CDR3 protein: CASSLASGSTYNEQFF
CDR3 DNA: TGTGCCAGCAGTTTGGCTAGCGGGAGTACCTACAATGAGCAGTTCTTC
D gene: TRBD2
V gene: TRBV28
clone size: -
J gene: TRBJ2-1
CDR3 length: 16

CDR3 protein: CAISESGSGEQYF
CDR3 DNA: TGTGCCATCAGCGAGAGCGGGAGTGGCGAGCAGTACTTC
D gene: TRBD2
V gene: TRBV10-3
clone size: few
J gene: TRBJ2-7
CDR3 length: 13

CDR3 protein: CASSPSFDIFFQPQHF
CDR3 DNA: TGTGCCAGCAGCCCGAGCTTTGACATTTTCTTTCAGCCCCAGCATTTT
D gene: -
V gene: TRBV5-4
clone size: few
J gene: TRBJ1-5
CDR3 length: 16

CDR3 protein: CASSLTPGTRQPQHF
CDR3 DNA: TGTGCCAGCAGCTTAACACCCGGGACGCGTCAGCCCCAGCATTTT
D gene: -
V gene: TRBV7-2
clone size: few
J gene: TRBJ1-5
CDR3 length: 15

CDR3 protein: CASSRLAGGITDTQYF
CDR3 DNA: TGTGCCAGCAGCCGCCTAGCGGGAGGTATCACAGATACGCAGTATTTT
D gene: TRBD2
V gene: TRBV3-1
clone size: few
J gene: TRBJ2-3
CDR3 length: 16

CDR3 protein: CASSTPPSGSLETQYF
CDR3 DNA: TGTGCCAGCAGCACGCCACCTAGCGGGAGTCTGGAGACCCAGTACTTC
D gene: TRBD2
V gene: TRBV7-8
clone size: few
J gene: TRBJ2-5
CDR3 length: 16

CDR3 protein: CASSTLEEQNTQYF
CDR3 DNA: TGTGCCAGCAGCACTCTAGAGGAGCAGAATACGCAGTATTTT
D gene: -
V gene: TRBV14
clone size: -
J gene: TRBJ2-3
CDR3 length: 14

CDR3 protein: CATSDNVPGQQETQYF
CDR3 DNA: TGTGCCACCAGTGACAACGTGCCGGGACAGCAAGAGACCCAGTACTTC
D gene: TRBD1
V gene: TRBV24-1
clone size: -
J gene: TRBJ2-5
CDR3 length: 16

CDR3 protein: CASSLGSRAGEPQHF
CDR3 DNA: TGCGCCAGCAGCTTGGGGTCCAGGGCGGGAGAGCCCCAGCATTTT
D gene: -
V gene: TRBV5-1
clone size: -
J gene: TRBJ1-5
CDR3 length: 15

CDR3 protein: CASSLGGPKQETQYF
CDR3 DNA: TGTGCCAGCAGTTTAGGGGGGCCAAAACAAGAGACCCAGTACTTC
D gene: -
V gene: TRBV27
clone size: -
J gene: TRBJ2-5
CDR3 length: 15

CDR3 protein: CASSFIQGGYEQFF
CDR3 DNA: TGCGCCAGCAGCTTTATCCAGGGGGGCTATGAGCAGTTCTTC
D gene: -
V gene: TRBV5-1
clone size: many
J gene: TRBJ2-1
CDR3 length: 14

CDR3 protein: CASSSYRAMNTEAFF
CDR3 DNA: TGCGCCAGCAGCTCCTACAGGGCCATGAACACTGAAGCTTTCTTT
D gene: -
V gene: TRBV5-1
clone size: few
J gene: TRBJ1-1
CDR3 length: 15

CDR3 protein: CSARMAETQYF
CDR3 DNA: TGCAGTGCTAGAATGGCGGAGACCCAGTACTTC
D gene: -
V gene: TRBV20-1
clone size: -
J gene: TRBJ2-5
CDR3 length: 11

CDR3 protein: CASSQENRNGYTF
CDR3 DNA: TGTGCCAGCAGCCAAGAAAACCGGAATGGCTACACCTTC
D gene: -
V gene: TRBV3-1
clone size: few
J gene: TRBJ1-2
CDR3 length: 13

CDR3 protein: CSARLGLAEGGIRSYEQYF
CDR3 DNA: TGCAGTGCTAGATTGGGTCTAGCGGAGGGAGGGATTCGTTCCTACGAGCAGTACTTC
D gene: TRBD2
V gene: TRBV20-1
clone size: few
J gene: TRBJ2-7
CDR3 length: 19

CDR3 protein: CSARDLVTSAQETQYF
CDR3 DNA: TGCAGTGCTAGAGATTTAGTTACTAGCGCCCAAGAGACCCAGTACTTC
D gene: TRBD2
V gene: TRBV20-1
clone size: many
J gene: TRBJ2-5
CDR3 length: 16

CDR3 protein: CASKPLYTNPNYGYTF
CDR3 DNA: TGTGCCAGCAAGCCGCTTTACACGAATCCTAACTATGGCTACACCTTC
D gene: -
V gene: TRBV6-1
clone size: many
J gene: TRBJ1-2
CDR3 length: 16

CDR3 protein: CASSPQTGADTQYF
CDR3 DNA: TGTGCCAGCTCACCACAGACAGGGGCAGATACGCAGTATTTT
D gene: TRBD1
V gene: TRBV18
clone size: -
J gene: TRBJ2-3
CDR3 length: 14

CDR3 protein: CASSPGLAAADTQYF
CDR3 DNA: TGTGCCAGCTCACCTGGACTAGCTGCCGCGGATACGCAGTATTTT
D gene: TRBD2
V gene: TRBV18
clone size: -
J gene: TRBJ2-3
CDR3 length: 15

CDR3 protein: CASSESSQGLNTEAFF
CDR3 DNA: TGTGCCAGCAGTGAATCTTCACAGGGGCTGAACACTGAAGCTTTCTTT
D gene: TRBD1
V gene: TRBV2
clone size: -
J gene: TRBJ1-1
CDR3 length: 16

CDR3 protein: CATSDPTSLETQYF
CDR3 DNA: TGTGCCACCAGTGATCCAACTAGTTTAGAGACCCAGTACTTC
D gene: -
V gene: TRBV24-1
clone size: -
J gene: TRBJ2-5
CDR3 length: 14

CDR3 protein: CASSQPGSTARETQYF
CDR3 DNA: TGCGCCAGCAGCCAACCGGGGTCTACGGCACGAGAGACCCAGTACTTC
D gene: -
V gene: TRBV4-1
clone size: -
J gene: TRBJ2-5
CDR3 length: 16

CDR3 protein: CASSRTSGRSYNEQFF
CDR3 DNA: TGTGCCAGCAGCCGGACTAGCGGCCGCTCCTACAATGAGCAGTTCTTC
D gene: TRBD2
V gene: TRBV14
clone size: -
J gene: TRBJ2-1
CDR3 length: 16

CDR3 protein: CATSREQISNQPQHF
CDR3 DNA: TGTGCCACCAGCAGAGAACAGATTAGCAATCAGCCCCAGCATTTT
D gene: -
V gene: TRBV15
clone size: -
J gene: TRBJ1-5
CDR3 length: 15

CDR3 protein: CASSLESVETQYF
CDR3 DNA: TGCGCCAGCAGCTTGGAAAGTGTCGAGACCCAGTACTTC
D gene: -
V gene: TRBV5-1
clone size: -
J gene: TRBJ2-5
CDR3 length: 13

CDR3 protein: CASSHPDPLNTEAFF
CDR3 DNA: TGCGCCAGCAGCCACCCAGACCCACTGAACACTGAAGCTTTCTTT
D gene: -
V gene: TRBV4-1
clone size: many
J gene: TRBJ1-1
CDR3 length: 15

CDR3 protein: CASIRVALGNTIYF
CDR3 DNA: TGTGCCAGCATCCGGGTAGCACTGGGAAACACCATATATTTT
D gene: -
V gene: TRBV12-3/TRBV12-4
clone size: -
J gene: TRBJ1-3
CDR3 length: 14